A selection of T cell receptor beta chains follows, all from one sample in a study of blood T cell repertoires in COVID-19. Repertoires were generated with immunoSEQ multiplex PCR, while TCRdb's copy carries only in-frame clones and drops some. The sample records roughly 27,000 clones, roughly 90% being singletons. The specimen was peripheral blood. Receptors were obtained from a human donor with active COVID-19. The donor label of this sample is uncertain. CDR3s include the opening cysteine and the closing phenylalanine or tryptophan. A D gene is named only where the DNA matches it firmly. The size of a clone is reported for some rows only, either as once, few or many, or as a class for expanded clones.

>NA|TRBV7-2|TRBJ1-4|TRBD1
TGTGCCAGCAGCGCTAACAGGGGGGCAAAACTGTTTTTT
CASSANRGAKLFF
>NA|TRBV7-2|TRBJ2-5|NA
TGTGCCAGCAGCCCCCCGCGTGAGACCCAGTACTTC
CASSPPRETQYF
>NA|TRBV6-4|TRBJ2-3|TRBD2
TGTGCCAGCAGTGGTTCACTAGCGGGGGGAGGGACAGATACGCAGTATTTT
CASSGSLAGGGTDTQYF
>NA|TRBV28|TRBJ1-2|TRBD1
TGTGCCAGCAGTGTAGGGACAGGGAACTATGGCTACACCTTC
CASSVGTGNYGYTF
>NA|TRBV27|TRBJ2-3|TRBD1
TGTGCCAGCAGTTCGGACAGGGATTGGACAGATACGCAGTATTTT
CASSSDRDWTDTQYF
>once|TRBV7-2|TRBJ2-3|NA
TGTGCCAGCAGCCCCAAAGGCGGAGATACGCAGTATTTT
CASSPKGGDTQYF
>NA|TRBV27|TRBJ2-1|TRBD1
TGTGCCAGCAGTACAGTTTCCGGGACAGGGAATAATGAGCAGTTCTTC
CASSTVSGTGNNEQFF
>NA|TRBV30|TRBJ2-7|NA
TGTGCCTGGAGTGAAGGTTTTTACTACGAGCAGTACTTC
CAWSEGFYYEQYF
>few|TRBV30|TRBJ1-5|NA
TGTGCCTGGAGTAAGATAGCAGATCAGCCCCAGCATTTT
CAWSKIADQPQHF
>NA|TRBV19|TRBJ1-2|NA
TGTGCCAGTAGCCCCCCCGCCAGGGGCGGTGGCTACACCTTC
CASSPPARGGGYTF
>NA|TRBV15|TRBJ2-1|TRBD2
TGTGCCACCAGCAGGGATACTAGCGGGAGAGGCAATGAGCAGTTCTTC
CATSRDTSGRGNEQFF
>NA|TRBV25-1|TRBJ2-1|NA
TGTGCCAGTAACGGGGTAGATGGGTCCTACAATGAGCAGTTCTTC
CASNGVDGSYNEQFF
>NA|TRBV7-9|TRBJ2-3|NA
TGTGCCAGCAGCTTAGGGGACTGGAACACAGATACGCAGTATTTT
CASSLGDWNTDTQYF
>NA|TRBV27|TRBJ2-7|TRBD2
TGTGCCAGCAGTTGGGGGGGAGTGCTCTACGAGCAGTACTTC
CASSWGGVLYEQYF
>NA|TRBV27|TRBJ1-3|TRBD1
TGTGCCAGCAGTTTCACAGGGGAAAACACCATATATTTT
CASSFTGENTIYF
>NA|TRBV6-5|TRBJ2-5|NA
TGTGCCAGCACCCCCCCGGGACTCAAAGCAGAGACCCAGTACTTC
CASTPPGLKAETQYF
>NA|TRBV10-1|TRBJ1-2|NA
TGCGCCAGCAGTGACGGGGTTAACTATGGCTACACCTTC
CASSDGVNYGYTF
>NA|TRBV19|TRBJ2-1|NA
TGTGCCAGTTACAGGGACAATGAGCAGTTCTTC
CASYRDNEQFF
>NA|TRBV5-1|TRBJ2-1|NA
TGCGCCAGCAGCACTCTAACTAGCCATGGGGAGCAGTTCTTC
CASSTLTSHGEQFF
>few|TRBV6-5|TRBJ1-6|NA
TGTGCCAGCAGTTACACGAGCGGGAATTCACCCCTCCACTTT
CASSYTSGNSPLHF
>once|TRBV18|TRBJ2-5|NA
TGTGCCAGCTCACCTAGTGGAGAGACCCAGTACTTC
CASSPSGETQYF
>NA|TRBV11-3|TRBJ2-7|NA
TGTGCCAGCAGCTTGGGACACCCAGGCGAGCAGTACTTC
CASSLGHPGEQYF
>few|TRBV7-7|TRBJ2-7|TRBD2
TGTGCCAGCAGTGAAGGTAGCGGGAGGTCGGGGGAGCAGTACTTC
CASSEGSGRSGEQYF
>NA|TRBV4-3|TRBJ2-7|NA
TGCGCCAGCAGCCAAGATCGGGGTCGGTACGAGCAGTACTTC
CASSQDRGRYEQYF
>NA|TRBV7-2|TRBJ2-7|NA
TGTGCCAGCAGCTGGGGGGTGGGGGACGGCTACGAGCAGTACTTC
CASSWGVGDGYEQYF
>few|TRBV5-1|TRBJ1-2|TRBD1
TGCGCCAGCGGACAGGGGGCGGACTATGGCTACACCTTC
CASGQGADYGYTF
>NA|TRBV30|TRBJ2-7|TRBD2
TGTGCCTGGATCGGGACTAGCGGGATTCTAGGGGAGCAGTACTTC
CAWIGTSGILGEQYF
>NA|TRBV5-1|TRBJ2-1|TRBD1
TGCGCCAGCAGCTTGTTTGGACAGGGGCCCTACAATGAGCAGTTCTTC
CASSLFGQGPYNEQFF
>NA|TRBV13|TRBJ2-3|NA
TGTGCCAGCATGGACTATAGTACAGATACGCAGTATTTT
CASMDYSTDTQYF
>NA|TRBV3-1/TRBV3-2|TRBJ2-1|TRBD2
TGTGCCAGCAGCCCCCAGCGGGAGCCCTCCAAGGAAGGTTCCTACAATGAGCAGTTCTTC
CASSPQREPSKEGSYNEQFF
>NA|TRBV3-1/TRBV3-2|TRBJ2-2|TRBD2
TGTGCCAGCAGCAGAAGTTTCACTAGCGGGGTTAACACCGGGGAGCTGTTTTTT
CASSRSFTSGVNTGELFF
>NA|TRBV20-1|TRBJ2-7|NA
TGCAGTGCTAACGGGGCGGGGGAGCAGTACTTC
CSANGAGEQYF
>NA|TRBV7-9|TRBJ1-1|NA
TGTGCCAGCAGCTCTCCAAGGGGGGGTAGTACTGAAGCTTTCTTT
CASSSPRGGSTEAFF
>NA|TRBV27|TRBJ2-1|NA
TGTGCCAGCAGTTTATCCCAGACAGGAGCTGAGCAGTTCTTC
CASSLSQTGAEQFF
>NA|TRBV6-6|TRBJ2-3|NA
TGTGCCAGCACTAAAGGGCAGGGTAGGCGCACAGATACGCAGTATTTT
CASTKGQGRRTDTQYF
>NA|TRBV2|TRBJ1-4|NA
TGTGCCAGCAGTGTAGGGGTGGCTAATGAAAAACTGTTTTTT
CASSVGVANEKLFF
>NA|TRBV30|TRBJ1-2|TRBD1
TGTGCCTGGGGCACAGGGGGCCCTGCTAACTATGGCTACACCTTC
CAWGTGGPANYGYTF
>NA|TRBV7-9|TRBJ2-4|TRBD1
TGTGCCAGCAGTAAAACAGGGGGGTCCAAAAACATTCAGTACTTC
CASSKTGGSKNIQYF
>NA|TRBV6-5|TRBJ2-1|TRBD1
TGTGCCAGCGGAAGGGACAGGATGTCCTACAATGAGCAGTTCTTC
CASGRDRMSYNEQFF
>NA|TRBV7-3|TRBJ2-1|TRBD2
TGTGCCAGCAGCCCCCGCGCCGGGGGGGTTAATGAGCAGTTCTTC
CASSPRAGGVNEQFF
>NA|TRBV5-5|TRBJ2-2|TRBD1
TGTGCCAGCAGCTTTGGGACAGACGAGTTATATCCCGGGGAGCTGTTTTTT
CASSFGTDELYPGELFF